The rows below give T cell receptor beta chains drawn from one sample of a study of human versus mouse CDR3 diversity and MHC coevolution. Repertoires were generated with immunoSEQ multiplex PCR, while TCRdb's copy carries only in-frame clones and drops some. This sample has about 80,000 clones, with over 85% found just once. The specimen sequenced was naive CD4+ T cells from blood. Receptors were obtained from a person between 25 and 70 years old in good health. CDR3s include the opening cysteine and the closing phenylalanine or tryptophan. A D gene is named only where the DNA matches it firmly. Part of the rows lack a size; the others show once, few, many or a class for expanded clones.

abundance: .
v_gene: TRBV19
d_gene: .
j_gene: TRBJ1-1
CDR3aa: CASSWQGDAFEAFF
CDR3nt: TGTGCCAGTAGTTGGCAGGGCGACGCCTTTGAAGCTTTCTTT

abundance: .
v_gene: TRBV29-1
d_gene: TRBD1
j_gene: TRBJ2-7
CDR3aa: CSVSLGQTYEQYF
CDR3nt: TGCAGCGTCTCTTTGGGACAGACTTACGAGCAGTACTTC

abundance: .
v_gene: TRBV7-8
d_gene: .
j_gene: TRBJ2-1
CDR3aa: CASSGQGMAYNEQFF
CDR3nt: TGTGCCAGCAGCGGTCAGGGTATGGCCTACAATGAGCAGTTCTTC

abundance: .
v_gene: TRBV19
d_gene: TRBD2
j_gene: TRBJ2-3
CDR3aa: CASSIEGTSGSIKRTDTQYF
CDR3nt: TGTGCCAGTAGTATAGAGGGGACTAGCGGGAGTATAAAGCGTACAGATACGCAGTATTTT

abundance: .
v_gene: TRBV18
d_gene: TRBD2
j_gene: TRBJ2-1
CDR3aa: CASQTSGENEQFF
CDR3nt: TGTGCCAGCCAGACTAGCGGGGAGAATGAGCAGTTCTTC

abundance: .
v_gene: TRBV5-1
d_gene: TRBD1
j_gene: TRBJ2-7
CDR3aa: CASSLGGTADSYEQYF
CDR3nt: TGCGCCAGCAGCTTGGGAGGGACAGCGGACTCCTACGAGCAGTACTTC

abundance: .
v_gene: TRBV28
d_gene: .
j_gene: TRBJ1-5
CDR3aa: CASSFLQGVNQPQHF
CDR3nt: TGTGCCAGCAGTTTTCTCCAAGGGGTTAATCAGCCCCAGCATTTT

abundance: once
v_gene: TRBV19
d_gene: .
j_gene: TRBJ2-7
CDR3aa: CASRGDPYEQYF
CDR3nt: TGTGCCAGTAGAGGGGATCCCTACGAGCAGTACTTC

abundance: .
v_gene: TRBV18
d_gene: TRBD1
j_gene: TRBJ2-7
CDR3aa: CASSRQGATYEQYF
CDR3nt: TGTGCCAGCTCCAGGCAGGGGGCAACCTACGAGCAGTACTTC

abundance: .
v_gene: TRBV5-8
d_gene: TRBD1
j_gene: TRBJ2-1
CDR3aa: CASSPDRENYNEQFF
CDR3nt: TGTGCCAGCAGCCCTGACAGGGAAAACTACAATGAGCAGTTCTTC

abundance: .
v_gene: TRBV9
d_gene: TRBD1
j_gene: TRBJ2-1
CDR3aa: CASSPGTVLYVNEQFF
CDR3nt: TGTGCCAGCAGCCCGGGGACAGTCCTTTATGTCAATGAGCAGTTCTTC

abundance: .
v_gene: TRBV2
d_gene: .
j_gene: TRBJ2-3
CDR3aa: CASNRDTDTQYF
CDR3nt: TGTGCCAGCAACAGGGACACAGATACGCAGTATTTT

abundance: .
v_gene: TRBV5-1
d_gene: TRBD2
j_gene: TRBJ2-1
CDR3aa: CASKQSSGGAYNEQFF
CDR3nt: TGCGCCAGCAAGCAGTCTAGCGGGGGGGCATACAATGAGCAGTTCTTC

abundance: .
v_gene: TRBV19
d_gene: .
j_gene: TRBJ2-7
CDR3aa: CASSIARAHEQYF
CDR3nt: TGTGCCAGTAGTATCGCCAGGGCCCACGAGCAGTACTTC

abundance: .
v_gene: TRBV5-1
d_gene: TRBD1
j_gene: TRBJ1-2
CDR3aa: CASSLAGTGNYGYTF
CDR3nt: TGCGCCAGCAGCTTGGCCGGGACAGGAAACTATGGCTACACCTTC